The T cell receptor (beta chain) described here comes from a study of control samples from healthy donors and cancer patients. V lost 2 bases and J 3 bases, leaving 23 bases between the germline ends. In germline, CDR1 is LGHDT, CDR2 YNNKEL (reference sequence). This CDR3 contains 18 residues. Profiling relied on immunoSEQ multiplex PCR, and the TCRdb table lists in-frame clones only, not all of them. The profile shows 150,000 to 190,000 clones, about 93% of them singletons. This TCR came from a man aged 50 or older in good health. The chain has TRBV3-1 (or the pseudogene TRBV3-2) and TRBJ2-7, with a weak D call TRBD2 (7 bases). Input material: blood. CDR3: CASSQSHRGAILDYEQYF. Here the CDR3 DNA reads TGTGCCAGCAGCCAATCACATCGGGGGGCGATCCTAGACTACGAGCAGTACTTC.